This T cell receptor (beta chain) was documented in a study of blood T cell repertoires in COVID-19. Across the whole study: Nucleic acid was either cDNA or gDNA, and it came from T cells, B-cell-depleted T cells, or PBMCs.

Assay used: immunoSEQ multiplex PCR; TCRdb lists only in-frame clones, some missing. The table records about 69,000 clones, 65% to 85% of them present only once. The sequenced sample was peripheral blood. This receptor was identified in a man in his 60s with acute or convalescent COVID-19.

CDR3 coding DNA: TGTGCCAGCAGTTACTCGGCAGCGGAATTTAATTCACCCCTCCACTTT. This codes for CASSYSAAEFNSPLHF. The rearrangement links TRBV6-6 to TRBJ1-6; D call uncertain. V was clipped by 0 bases and J by 6 bases, with 12 bases between them. The germline gives CDR1 MNHNY, CDR2 SVGAGI (reference sequence). The CDR3 is made up of 16 amino acids.